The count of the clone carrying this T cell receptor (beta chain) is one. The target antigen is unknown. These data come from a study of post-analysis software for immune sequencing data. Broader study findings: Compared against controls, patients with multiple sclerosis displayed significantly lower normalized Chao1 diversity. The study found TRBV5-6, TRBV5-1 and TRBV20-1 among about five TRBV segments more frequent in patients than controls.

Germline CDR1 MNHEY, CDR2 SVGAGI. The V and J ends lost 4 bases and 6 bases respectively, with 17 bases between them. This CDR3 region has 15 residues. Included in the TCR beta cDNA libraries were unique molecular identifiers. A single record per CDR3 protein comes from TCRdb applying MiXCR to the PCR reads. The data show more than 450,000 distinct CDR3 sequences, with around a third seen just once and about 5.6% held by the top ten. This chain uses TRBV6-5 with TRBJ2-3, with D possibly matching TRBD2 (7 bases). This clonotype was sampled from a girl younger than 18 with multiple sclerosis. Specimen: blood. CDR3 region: CASSSPGGPRDTQYF. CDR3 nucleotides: TGTGCCAGCAGTTCTCCCGGGGGGCCTCGGGATACGCAGTATTTT.